Detailed here is one T cell receptor beta chain. The sample is drawn from a study of shared clonotypes between healthy human individuals. Here immunoSEQ multiplex PCR was the method, and the copy in TCRdb shows in-frame clones only, minus some. Of about 2.1 million clones listed, roughly 95% were seen once; the top ten hold more than 1.5%. CD45RO-negative cells were positively selected for CCR7, leaving out terminally differentiated effector memory CD45RA+ cells. With 2 bases clipped from V and 4 bases from J, the junction kept 7 bases outside the gene matches. CDR3 length: 15 residues. Germline lookup yields CDR1 LGHNA and CDR2 YSLEER.

Sequenced: naive CD8+ T cells from PBMCs. V usage is TRBV4-3 and J usage is TRBJ1-2; TRBD1 matches at 7 bases. The TCR originated in a man between 18 and 35 years old in good health. Some clones in this sample may be carry-over from other donors' samples. The CDR3 is CASSQRDSQSYGYTF. The CDR3 DNA reads TGCGCCAGCAGCCAACGGGACAGCCAGAGCTATGGCTACACCTTC.